Following are 2 T cell receptor beta chains from one sample sequenced in a study of blood T cell repertoires in COVID-19. The table came from immunoSEQ multiplex PCR; TCRdb's copy has only in-frame clones and leaves some out. This table holds 250,000 to 300,000 clones, about 88% found once. Sequenced sample: PBMCs or T cells enriched from blood (not recorded which). The source of these receptors is a young man with acute COVID-19.

The V and J genes are TRBV5-6 and TRBJ2-5; D remains ambiguous. The CDR3 has 11 residues. Germline values: CDR1 SGHDT, CDR2 YYEEEE. The germline V and J ends were trimmed by 0 bases and 5 bases, with 2 bases remaining between them. CDR3 sequence (DNA): TGTGCCAGCAGCTTGGCGGAGACCCAGTACTTC. Translating it yields CASSLAETQYF.

The V gene is TRBV7-3, the J gene TRBJ2-2; D is unclear. Trimming cost V 2 bases and J 5 bases, with 3 bases left between them. In germline, CDR1 is SGHTA, CDR2 FQGTGA. The CDR3 is 12 amino acids. CDR3 in DNA: TGTGCCAGCAGCTTACGGACCGGGGAGCTGTTTTTT. Amino acid sequence: CASSLRTGELFF.